The text below deals with one T cell receptor beta chain. Its antigen is undetermined. The data derive from a study of T cells in Graves' hyperthyroidism and ophthalmopathy. The CDR3 regions of TCR beta were amplified from RNA transcripts. When the TCR CDR3 underwent first-round RT-PCR, the HTBI primer set was used. A single record per CDR3 protein comes from TCRdb applying MiXCR to the multiplex PCR reads. The sample lists a few hundred thousand distinct CDR3 sequences, more than 45% occurring once. Newly diagnosed hyperthyroidism patients aged 18 to 65 years had disease lasting under 2 months. In making diagnoses, clinical symptoms, serum thyroxine and TRAb, thyroid ultrasound and orbital computed tomography were all used. General study findings and limits: Most thyroid clonotypes that were expanded above 0.001 also turned up in blood.

Germline CDR1 and CDR2: SGHTA and FQGNSA. The CDR3 loop spans 18 amino acids. V was clipped by 5 bases and J by 0 bases, with 17 bases between them. The TCR sequence derives from a woman aged 18-29 years with Graves' hyperthyroidism. V and J are TRBV7-2 and TRBJ2-6; D is possibly TRBD1 (5 bases). Sequenced input: peripheral blood or thyroid tissue (not recorded which). The CDR3: CASSPKQGLNSGANVLTF. DNA for the CDR3: TGTGCCAGCAGCCCCAAGCAGGGATTAAACTCTGGGGCCAACGTCCTGACTTTC.